This record concerns one T cell receptor (beta chain) sequence. Germline-derived CDR1 and CDR2 are LNHNV and YYDKDF (reference sequence). The V end lost 5 bases, the J end lost 0 bases, and 14 bases lay between the germline ends. The CDR3 covers 16 residues. TCRdb reprocessed the RT-PCR reads with MiXCR, giving one entry per CDR3 protein. The table shows about 680,000 distinct CDR3 sequences, with approximately 15% occurring only once. The TCR sequence derives from a female donor in good health, serving as a healthy control. The specimen was memory CD4+ T cells from blood. V gene TRBV15 combines with J gene TRBJ2-1, with D possibly matching TRBD1 (5 bases). CDR3 nucleotide sequence: TGTGCCACCAGCGGAGCTAGTAGGGGCTCCTACAATGAGCAGTTCTTC. This encodes CATSGASRGSYNEQFF.